Each of the 19 T cell receptor beta chains below was sequenced from the same sample in a study of blood T cell repertoires in COVID-19. The table came from immunoSEQ multiplex PCR; TCRdb's copy has only in-frame clones and leaves some out. The sample lists approximately 80,000 clones; 70% to 75% were seen once. Material: peripheral blood. The receptor source for this set is a man aged 50-60 years with active or convalescent COVID-19.

This chain connects TRBV5-4 to TRBJ1-6; the match to TRBD1 covers 12 bases. V shed 4 bases and J 5 bases; nucleotides not matched to a gene: 4. The CDR3 runs to 16 residues. The V gene's germline CDR1 is SGHNT and CDR2 YYREEE (reference sequence). The CDR3: CASSGTGGRDNSPLHF. The CDR3, as DNA: TGTGCCAGCAGCGGGACAGGGGGCAGGGATAATTCACCCCTCCACTTT.

V and J are TRBV10-1 and TRBJ1-4; 7 bases line up with TRBD1. The germline V gene encodes CDR1 WNHNN and CDR2 SYGVQD (reference sequence). This CDR3 region has 17 residues. The V gene end was trimmed by 0 bases and the J gene end by 7 bases; junction bases not matched to a gene: 11. The CDR3 here is CASSESTVGQRGEKLFF. The CDR3 bases are TGCGCCAGCAGTGAGTCGACCGTGGGACAGAGGGGTGAAAAACTGTTTTTT.

V and J are TRBV5-4 and TRBJ2-7; 8 positions match TRBD1. CDR3 length equals 14 residues. Looked up from germline, CDR1 is SGHNT and CDR2 is YYREEE (reference sequence). Germline trimming cut 4 bases from V and 6 bases from J; bases unmatched to any gene: 9. DNA of the CDR3: TGTGCCAGCAGCCCGGATTCGACAGGGGCCGAGCAGTACTTC. It is translated as CASSPDSTGAEQYF.

This clone was picked up one time. This sequence joins TRBV7-8 and TRBJ2-5, with 9 bases lining up with TRBD1. The CDR3 contains 16 residues. Trimming cost V 6 bases and J 1 base; bases outside gene matches: 9. Germline V gene sequence: CDR1 SGHVS, CDR2 FQNEAQ. The CDR3 DNA reads as TGTGCCAGCAGGCCTCGACAGGGGGGGGTCCAAGAGACCCAGTACTTC. Protein product: CASRPRQGGVQETQYF. Based on the CDR3 plus reference TRBV7-8 and TRBJ2-5, the full variable domain is GAGVSQSPRYKVAKRGQDVALRCDPISGHVSLFWYQQALGQGPEFLTYFQNEAQLDKSGLPSDRFFAERPEGSVSTLKIQRTQQEDSAVYLCASRPRQGGVQETQYFGPGTRLLVL.

The J gene is TRBJ1-2, the V gene TRBV19; possible D gene TRBD1, 5 bases. Germline V gives CDR1 LNHDA, CDR2 SQIVND (reference sequence). Trimming pared 0 bases from V and 6 bases from J, leaving 20 bases between. The CDR3 runs to 17 residues. CDR3 bases: TGTGCCAGTAGTATAGATCTACCCACGGGGGGAAGCAATGGCTACACCTTC. Protein product: CASSIDLPTGGSNGYTF.

CDR3 protein: CASSPLTGDQETQYF. Here the CDR3 DNA reads TGTGCCAGTAGTCCCCTCACAGGCGACCAAGAGACCCAGTACTTC. The V call is TRBV19, the J call TRBJ2-5, with a weak D call TRBD1 (5 bases). V was cut by 5 bases and J by 0 bases, with 13 bases left in between. Germline V CDR1 and CDR2: LNHDA, SQIVND (reference sequence). The CDR3 sequence is 15 residues long. Using reference TRBV19 and TRBJ2-5 for the parts outside the CDR3, the full variable domain is DGGITQSPKYLFRKEGQNVTLSCEQNLNHDAMYWYRQDPGQGLRLIYYSQIVNDFQKGDIAEGYSVSREKKESFPLTVTSAQKNPTAFYLCASSPLTGDQETQYFGPGTRLLVL.

The CDR3 loop reads CASSVQGASYEQYF. The CDR3 DNA follows: TGTGCCAGCAGTGTACAGGGGGCTTCCTACGAGCAGTACTTC. V usage is TRBV6-6 and J usage is TRBJ2-7, with 9 bases identical to TRBD1. The CDR3 contains 14 residues. Unmatched junction bases numbered 3, after V lost 5 bases and J lost 1 base. Germline V gives CDR1 MNHNY, CDR2 SVGAGI (reference sequence).

This clone was seen a handful of times. The CDR3 nucleotides read TGCAGTGCTAGTTCCTCTCGGGGGAGGACTGAAGCTTTCTTT. This gives the protein CSASSSRGRTEAFF. This chain links TRBV20-1 with TRBJ1-1, with a weak D call TRBD1 (5 bases). The CDR3 has 14 residues. CDR1 and CDR2 from the germline V gene are DFQATT and SNEGSKA (reference sequence). The germline V and J ends were trimmed by 3 bases and 5 bases, with 16 bases remaining between them.

This clone appeared a few times. The chain is built from TRBV5-6 and TRBJ1-2; 9 nucleotides align to TRBD1. The CDR3 is 15 residues long. J was trimmed by 4 bases and V by 4 bases; bases with no gene match: 8. Germline loops: CDR1 SGHDT, CDR2 YYEEEE. The CDR3 is CASSPPGQGFYGYTF. In DNA, the CDR3 is TGTGCCAGCAGCCCCCCGGGACAGGGTTTCTATGGCTACACCTTC. Combining the CDR3 with reference TRBV5-6 and TRBJ1-2 gives the whole variable domain DAGVTQSPTHLIKTRGQQVTLRCSPKSGHDTVSWYQQALGQGPQFIFQYYEEEERQRGNFPDRFSGHQFPNYSSELNVNALLLGDSALYLCASSPPGQGFYGYTFGSGTRLTVV.

This chain joins TRBV7-3 and TRBJ2-3, with D tentatively TRBD1 (6 bases). The CDR3 totals 15 residues. CDR1 and CDR2 (germline): SGHTA, FQGTGA. Trimming removed 2 bases at V and 2 bases at J, with 11 bases between. CDR3 coding DNA: TGTGCCAGCAGCTTAGGCTGGGGGCCCACAGATACGCAGTATTTT. This translates into CASSLGWGPTDTQYF.

This clone was counted many times. This rearrangement joins TRBV4-1 to TRBJ1-4; the D is unclear. The germline CDR1 and CDR2 sequences are MGHRA and YSYEKL. Trimming pared 8 bases from V and 7 bases from J, leaving 14 bases between. CDR3 length: 13 residues. The CDR3 DNA reads as TGCGCCAGCGGGAGCGGGGTGGGTGAAAAACTGTTTTTT. This gives the protein CASGSGVGEKLFF.

A few counts support this clone. V is TRBV6-5 and J is TRBJ1-1; D is unclear. Trimming removed 6 bases from V and 13 bases from J, with 24 bases in between. Per germline, CDR1 MNHEY and CDR2 SVGAGI. The CDR3 spans 14 residues. The CDR3 DNA follows: TGTGCCAGCAGCCCGACCACGGGGTCCTTGGATGTTTTCTTT. Residues: CASSPTTGSLDVFF.

The rearrangement joins TRBV9 to TRBJ2-2; 9 nucleotides line up with TRBD2. Germline CDR1 reads SGDLS; CDR2 reads YYNGEE. The V gene end was trimmed by 3 bases and the J gene end by 4 bases; junction bases not matched to a gene: 4. This CDR3 has 15 amino acids. This CDR3 reads CASSAGRGGTGELFF. In DNA form, the CDR3 reads TGTGCCAGCAGCGCCGGGCGGGGGGGCACCGGGGAGCTGTTTTTT.

At least ten counts were recorded for this clone. The J gene is TRBJ2-2, the V gene TRBV18, with 9 positions matching TRBD1. Losses at the gene ends were 6 bases for V and 4 bases for J; bases not matched to a gene: 6. From germline, CDR1 is KGHSH and CDR2 LQKENI. This CDR3 comprises 15 residues. CDR3: CASSPADRGTGELFF. CDR3 DNA: TGTGCCAGCTCCCCGGCGGACAGGGGCACCGGGGAGCTGTTTTTT.

The chain employs TRBV2 and TRBJ2-3, with D unresolved. The V gene lost 1 base and the J gene lost 5 bases, with 4 bases spanning the gap. The CDR3 runs 12 residues. Germline V lookup: CDR1 SNHLY, CDR2 FYNNEI. The CDR3 is CASSEGLDTQYF. CDR3 nucleotides: TGTGCCAGCAGTGAAGGTCTAGATACGCAGTATTTT.

This clone occurred once. The genes are TRBV18 and TRBJ1-1; TRBD1 agrees at 7 bases. Germline CDR1 reads KGHSH; CDR2 reads LQKENI. Trimming took 0 bases from V and 5 from J; bases not matched to a gene: 6. This CDR3 region has 15 residues. The CDR3 DNA is TGTGCCAGCTCACCACCGAAGGGGGCGGGAACTGAAGCTTTCTTT. Amino acid sequence: CASSPPKGAGTEAFF.

This chain joins TRBV27 and TRBJ2-6; TRBD1 matches 12 bases. Germline V gives CDR1 MNHEY, CDR2 SMNVEV (reference sequence). There are 18 residues in the CDR3. The J segment lost 3 bases and the V segment lost 5 bases, leaving 8 bases of the junction unmatched. The CDR3 loop reads CASSTKGQGARGANVLTF. The CDR3, as DNA: TGTGCCAGCAGTACAAAGGGACAGGGGGCGCGTGGGGCCAACGTCCTGACTTTC.

This chain links TRBV27 with TRBJ2-7; maybe TRBD1 (6 bases). This CDR3 contains 14 residues. Trimming left V 2 bases short and J 0 bases short, with 8 bases between. Germline lookup yields CDR1 MNHEY and CDR2 SMNVEV (reference sequence). CDR3 coding DNA: TGTGCCAGCAGTTTACAGGGGAGCTCCTACGAGCAGTACTTC. Its protein product is CASSLQGSSYEQYF.

The V call is TRBV5-5, the J call TRBJ1-3; 8 bases agree with TRBD1. CDR1 and CDR2 (germline): SGHKS, YYEKEE (reference sequence). The CDR3 totals 15 residues. The V and J ends lost 4 bases and 0 bases, in that order; junction bases with no gene match: 3. For the CDR3, the DNA is TGTGCCAGCAGCCTGGGACAGGTCTCTGGAAACACCATATATTTT. It codes for CASSLGQVSGNTIYF.